A single sample gave rise to the 25 T cell receptor beta chains below, sequenced in a study of blood T cell repertoires in COVID-19. Repertoires were generated with immunoSEQ multiplex PCR, while TCRdb's copy carries only in-frame clones and drops some. Here the sample spans 130,000 to 150,000 clones, approximately 80% being singletons. The sample consisted of peripheral blood. The source is a human donor in a cohort sampled during active COVID-19.

This chain uses TRBV10-3 with TRBJ1-4; D unclear. V was shortened by 2 bases and J by 7 bases, with 5 bases between the two germline ends. Germline V gene sequence: CDR1 ENHRY, CDR2 SYGVKD. The CDR3 covers 12 residues. The DNA of the CDR3 is TGTGCCATCAGTGAGGGTAGTGAAAAACTGTTTTTT. Amino acids: CAISEGSEKLFF.

This chain links TRBV19 with TRBJ1-2; TRBD1 matches 8 bases. Germline loops: CDR1 LNHDA, CDR2 SQIVND (reference sequence). The CDR3 sequence is 15 residues long. V was pared by 6 bases and J by 7 bases, with 13 bases of the junction left unmatched. This CDR3 is CASRTRTGSGVGYTF. In nucleotides, the CDR3 is TGTGCCAGTAGAACAAGGACAGGGAGTGGCGTTGGCTACACCTTC. Filled out from reference TRBV19 and TRBJ1-2, the complete variable domain reads DGGITQSPKYLFRKEGQNVTLSCEQNLNHDAMYWYRQDPGQGLRLIYYSQIVNDFQKGDIAEGYSVSREKKESFPLTVTSAQKNPTAFYLCASRTRTGSGVGYTFGSGTRLTVV.

In its sample, this clone was seen once. The chain combines TRBV23-1 with TRBJ2-7; a weak D match, TRBD1 (6 bases). TRBV23-1 is assigned to the ORF class and has an uncertain function. V dropped 2 bases and J dropped 2 bases, with 31 bases sitting between them. The CDR3 is made up of 21 amino acids. In nucleotides, the CDR3 is TGCGCCAGCAGTCAACCCGCGTGCTTAACACACAGGGTAGTAAGAACCTACGAGCAGTACTTC. This gives the protein CASSQPACLTHRVVRTYEQYF.

This chain connects TRBV4-2 to TRBJ1-1; D is perhaps TRBD1 (5 bases). The CDR3 has 17 residues. Trimming left V 1 base short and J 0 bases short, with 15 bases between. Looked up from germline, CDR1 is LGHNA and CDR2 is YNFKEQ. CDR3 coding DNA: TGTGCCAGCAGCCAAGTTTTCCAGGGTATATTGAACACTGAAGCTTTCTTT. Its translation: CASSQVFQGILNTEAFF.

The chain is built from TRBV14 and TRBJ2-3; TRBD2 aligns across 12 bases. CDR1 SGHDN and CDR2 FVKESK come from the germline V gene. The CDR3 contains 22 residues. V shed 0 bases and J 2 bases; nucleotides not matched to a gene: 18. CDR3 residues: CASSQDKGTSGSWESDTDTQYF. The CDR3 bases are TGTGCCAGCAGCCAAGATAAGGGGACTAGCGGGTCCTGGGAGAGTGACACAGATACGCAGTATTTT.

This clone has just one count. The CDR3 protein is CASSRTSGSGSDTQYF. The CDR3 DNA is TGTGCCAGCAGTCGGACTAGCGGGAGTGGGTCAGATACGCAGTATTTT. V gene TRBV3-1 (or the pseudogene TRBV3-2) combines with J gene TRBJ2-3; TRBD2 matches 13 bases. V lost 6 bases and J lost 4; bases outside the gene matches: 7. Germline CDR1 reads LGHDT; CDR2 reads YNNKEL (reference sequence). The CDR3 has 16 amino acids.

This clone was seen more than once but under ten times. This chain connects TRBV4-2 to TRBJ2-7; TRBD2 agrees at 10 bases. V was pared by 4 bases and J by 2 bases, with 8 bases of the junction left unmatched. Germline loops: CDR1 LGHNA, CDR2 YNFKEQ. This CDR3 region has 16 residues. The CDR3 coding sequence is TGTGCCAGCAGCCCCGGCTCCGGGACTAGCGCCTACGAGCAGTACTTC. Translated: CASSPGSGTSAYEQYF.

This clone has just a few counts. The chain employs TRBV5-6 and TRBJ2-7; 8 positions match TRBD1. V was clipped by 2 bases and J by 2 bases; unmatched bases: 6. Germline V gives CDR1 SGHDT, CDR2 YYEEEE. The CDR3 is made up of 15 amino acids. CDR3 protein: CASSFTRTGTYEQYF. CDR3 coding DNA: TGTGCCAGCAGCTTTACCCGGACAGGGACCTACGAGCAGTACTTC. Based on the CDR3 plus reference TRBV5-6 and TRBJ2-7, the full variable domain is DAGVTQSPTHLIKTRGQQVTLRCSPKSGHDTVSWYQQALGQGPQFIFQYYEEEERQRGNFPDRFSGHQFPNYSSELNVNALLLGDSALYLCASSFTRTGTYEQYFGPGTRLTVT.

This sequence joins TRBV18 and TRBJ1-1; 8 bases fit TRBD1. CDR1 and CDR2 (germline): KGHSH, LQKENI. The CDR3 runs to 15 residues. Unmatched junction bases numbered 5, after V lost 5 bases and J lost 0 bases. CDR3 DNA: TGTGCCAGCTCATCCGACAGGGGAATGAACACTGAAGCTTTCTTT. Amino acid sequence: CASSSDRGMNTEAFF.

The chain links TRBV28 to TRBJ1-2; possible D gene TRBD1, 5 bases. Trimming took 4 bases from V and 2 from J, leaving 5 bases between them. The CDR3 is 12 amino acids. Germline V gene data show CDR1 as MDHEN and CDR2 as SYDVKM. The DNA of the CDR3 is TGTGCCAGCAGTTCAGGGAACTATGGCTACACCTTC. Amino acids: CASSSGNYGYTF.

The chain joins TRBV9 to TRBJ1-6, with a tentative D call TRBD1 (6 bases). Per the germline V gene, CDR1 is SGDLS and CDR2 is YYNGEE. The CDR3 extends over 15 amino acids. The V end lost 2 bases, the J end lost 5 bases, and 11 bases lay between the germline ends. The CDR3 DNA is TGTGCCAGCAGCGTTTTCGGACAGAATAATTCACCCCTCCACTTT. Translating it yields CASSVFGQNNSPLHF.

The chain links TRBV6-5 to TRBJ1-1; TRBD1 matches 8 bases. The V and J ends lost 6 bases and 4 bases, in that order; junction bases with no gene match: 10. Germline loops: CDR1 MNHEY, CDR2 SVGAGI. This CDR3 spans 15 amino acids. The CDR3 DNA follows: TGTGCCAGCAGCCCCCTCGACAGGGGCGGCACTGAAGCTTTCTTT. It translates to CASSPLDRGGTEAFF.

V gene TRBV6-5 combines with J gene TRBJ1-1; TRBD1 aligns across 9 bases. V was clipped by 2 bases and J by 4 bases; unmatched bases: 2. CDR1 is MNHEY and CDR2 is SVGAGI in the germline V gene. CDR3 size: 14 residues. In DNA form, the CDR3 reads TGTGCCAGCAGTTACGGGACAGGGATCACTGAAGCTTTCTTT. Protein: CASSYGTGITEAFF.

The rearrangement joins TRBV24-1 to TRBJ2-6, with 8 nucleotides matching TRBD1. This CDR3 is 16 amino acids long. With 3 bases clipped from V and 4 bases from J, the junction kept 4 bases outside the gene matches. Looked up from germline, CDR1 is KGHDR and CDR2 is SFDVKD. The CDR3 DNA reads as TGTGCCACCAGTGATCCAGGGGGCTGGGGGGCCAACGTCCTGACTTTC. It specifies CATSDPGGWGANVLTF.

J is TRBJ2-1 and V is TRBV6-2 or TRBV6-3; possibly TRBD2 for D (5 bases). Trimming took off 5 bases at V and 6 bases at J, with 11 bases between the two ends. In germline, CDR1 is MNHEY, CDR2 SVGEGT. The CDR3 sequence is 13 residues long. The CDR3 DNA sequence: TGTGCCAGCAGTACTACTAGGACCAATGAGCAGTTCTTC. It is translated as CASSTTRTNEQFF.

This rearrangement joins TRBV2 to TRBJ1-1, with TRBD1 matching 9 bases. The CDR3 spans 14 residues. Germline assignment: CDR1 SNHLY and CDR2 FYNNEI. V gave up 6 bases and J gave up 3 bases; unmatched junction bases: 5. In DNA, the CDR3 is TGTGCCAGCAGCCTTTACAGGGGGCACACTGAAGCTTTCTTT. Translated, it gives CASSLYRGHTEAFF.

This clone was seen only a few times. The V gene is TRBV19, the J gene TRBJ2-6; 7 bases line up with TRBD1. V was pared by 6 bases and J by 0 bases, with 5 bases of the junction left unmatched. Germline assignment: CDR1 LNHDA and CDR2 SQIVND (reference sequence). This CDR3 contains 16 residues. CDR3 protein: CASSQQGSSGANVLTF. CDR3 nucleotide sequence: TGTGCCAGTAGCCAACAGGGGAGCTCTGGGGCCAACGTCCTGACTTTC.

J is TRBJ2-1 and V is TRBV29-1, with D perhaps TRBD2 (6 bases). V was clipped by 1 base and J by 4 bases, with 11 bases between them. Per germline, CDR1 SQVTM and CDR2 ANQGSEA. This CDR3 region has 14 residues. In DNA, the CDR3 is TGCAGCGTTGAAGGGAGGGAGTTTTACAATGAGCAGTTCTTC. Protein product: CSVEGREFYNEQFF.

The chain links TRBV7-2 to TRBJ2-3; D not certain. CDR1 and CDR2 from the germline V gene are SGHTA and FQGNSA. V lost 5 bases and J lost 3, with 6 bases in between. This CDR3 has 12 residues. The CDR3 is CASSITTDTQYF. The CDR3 DNA is TGTGCCAGCAGCATAACTACAGATACGCAGTATTTT.

This chain joins TRBV10-3 and TRBJ2-3; D possibly corresponds to TRBD1 (6 bases). V lost 7 bases and J lost 6, with 17 bases in between. CDR3 length: 14 amino acids. The germline V gene has CDR1 ENHRY and CDR2 SYGVKD. CDR3 region: CAIKTTGPGDTQYF. The DNA for the CDR3 is TGTGCCATCAAAACTACAGGGCCAGGGGATACGCAGTATTTT.

The rearrangement links TRBV18 to TRBJ2-7; TRBD1 matches at 9 bases. Germline CDR1 and CDR2: KGHSH and LQKENI. The CDR3 is 17 amino acids. Unmatched junction bases numbered 10, after V lost 1 base and J lost 3 bases. CDR3 protein: CASSPQVLGQGNYEQYF. CDR3 coding DNA: TGTGCCAGCTCACCACAAGTGCTGGGACAGGGTAACTACGAGCAGTACTTC.

The J gene is TRBJ1-3, the V gene TRBV18; D not certain. In germline, CDR1 is KGHSH, CDR2 LQKENI. V shed 5 bases and J shed 0 bases, with 17 bases lying between them. The CDR3 spans 17 residues. CDR3 in amino acids: CASSSVSTGISGNTIYF. DNA of the CDR3: TGTGCCAGCTCATCCGTCTCGACGGGTATCTCTGGAAACACCATATATTTT.

The J gene is TRBJ2-7, the V gene TRBV5-1, with 8 bases that match TRBD2. CDR1 is SGHRS, CDR2 YFSETQ, per germline. This CDR3 spans 13 amino acids. V lost 5 bases and J lost 5; bases outside the gene matches: 6. CDR3 protein: CASRGLANHEQYF. The CDR3 DNA is TGCGCCAGCAGAGGACTAGCAAACCACGAGCAGTACTTC.

This clone was observed a few times. The chain carries TRBV9 and TRBJ2-7; TRBD2 might be the D (5 bases). CDR1 is SGDLS, CDR2 YYNGEE, per germline. The CDR3 loop spans 14 amino acids. V dropped 4 bases and J dropped 0 bases, with 11 bases sitting between them. DNA for the CDR3: TGTGCCAGCAGCCCCTATAGCGTCTCCTACGAGCAGTACTTC. It codes for CASSPYSVSYEQYF. The full variable domain, in which reference TRBV9 and TRBJ2-7 provide the parts outside the CDR3, is DSGVTQTPKHLITATGQRVTLRCSPRSGDLSVYWYQQSLDQGLQFLIQYYNGEERAKGNILERFSAQQFPDLHSELNLSSLELGDSALYFCASSPYSVSYEQYFGPGTRLTVT.

The genes are TRBV6-6 and TRBJ2-7; the match to TRBD1 covers 10 bases. Germline loops: CDR1 MNHNY, CDR2 SVGAGI (reference sequence). The ends lost 7 bases at V and 4 bases at J; junction bases unmatched: 7. CDR3 length: 14 amino acids. The CDR3: CASKPGTGVYEQYF. The CDR3 region has the DNA TGTGCCAGCAAGCCCGGGACAGGGGTTTACGAGCAGTACTTC.